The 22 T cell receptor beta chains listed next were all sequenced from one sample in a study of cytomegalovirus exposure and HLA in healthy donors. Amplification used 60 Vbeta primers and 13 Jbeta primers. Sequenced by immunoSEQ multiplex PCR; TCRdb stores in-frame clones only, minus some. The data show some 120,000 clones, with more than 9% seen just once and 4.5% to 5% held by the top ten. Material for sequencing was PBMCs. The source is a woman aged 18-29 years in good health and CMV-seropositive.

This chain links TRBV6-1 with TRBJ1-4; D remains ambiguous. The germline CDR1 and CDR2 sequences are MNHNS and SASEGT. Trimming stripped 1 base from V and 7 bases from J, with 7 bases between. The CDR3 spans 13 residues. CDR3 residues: CASSEVRGEKLFF. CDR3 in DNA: TGTGCCAGCAGTGAAGTGCGGGGTGAAAAACTGTTTTTT.

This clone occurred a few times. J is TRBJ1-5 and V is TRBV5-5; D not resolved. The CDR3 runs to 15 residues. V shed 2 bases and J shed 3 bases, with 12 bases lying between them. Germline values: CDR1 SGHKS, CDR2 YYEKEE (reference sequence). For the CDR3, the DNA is TGTGCCAGCAGCTTTACGAGGCAGTACAATCAGCCCCAGCATTTT. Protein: CASSFTRQYNQPQHF.

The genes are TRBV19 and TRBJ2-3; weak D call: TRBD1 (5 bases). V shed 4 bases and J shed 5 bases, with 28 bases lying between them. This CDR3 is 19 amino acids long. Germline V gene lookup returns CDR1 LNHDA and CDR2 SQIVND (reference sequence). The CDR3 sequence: CASSKGGGVSSLQGDTQYF. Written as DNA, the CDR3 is TGTGCCAGTAGTAAGGGCGGCGGTGTAAGCTCCCTTCAGGGAGATACGCAGTATTTT.

CDR3: CASSLGTGGWTEAFF. CDR3 sequence (DNA): TGTGCCAGCAGCTTAGGCACAGGGGGATGGACTGAAGCTTTCTTT. The chain combines TRBV11-3 with TRBJ1-1, with TRBD1 matching over 8 bases. J lost 5 bases, V lost 1 base, and 6 bases had no gene match. The CDR3 covers 15 residues. Germline-derived CDR1 and CDR2 are SGHNT and YENEEA.

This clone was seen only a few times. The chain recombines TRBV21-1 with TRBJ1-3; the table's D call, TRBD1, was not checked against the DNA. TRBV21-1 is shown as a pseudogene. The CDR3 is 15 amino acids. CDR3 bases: TGTGCCAGCAGCAAAGGGGGGACATCTGGAAACACCATATATTTT. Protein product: CASSKGGTSGNTIYF.

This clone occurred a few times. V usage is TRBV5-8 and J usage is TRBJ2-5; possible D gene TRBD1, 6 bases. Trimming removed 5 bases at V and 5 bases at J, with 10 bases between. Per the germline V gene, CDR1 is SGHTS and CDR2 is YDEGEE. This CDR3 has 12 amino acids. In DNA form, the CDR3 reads TGTGCCAGCAGATGGGACACGGAGACCCAGTACTTC. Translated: CASRWDTETQYF.

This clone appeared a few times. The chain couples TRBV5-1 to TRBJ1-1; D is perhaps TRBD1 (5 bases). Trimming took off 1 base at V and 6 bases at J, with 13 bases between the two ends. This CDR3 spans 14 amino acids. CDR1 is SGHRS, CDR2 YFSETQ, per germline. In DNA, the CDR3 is TGCGCCAGCAGCTTGCTTGACAGCTTATCTGAAGCTTTCTTT. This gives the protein CASSLLDSLSEAFF.

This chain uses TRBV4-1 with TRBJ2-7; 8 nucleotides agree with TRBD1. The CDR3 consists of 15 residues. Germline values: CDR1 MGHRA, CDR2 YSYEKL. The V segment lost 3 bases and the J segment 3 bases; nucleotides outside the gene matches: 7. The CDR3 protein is CASSQQTGQGYEQYF. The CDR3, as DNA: TGCGCCAGCAGCCAGCAAACTGGACAGGGCTACGAGCAGTACTTC.

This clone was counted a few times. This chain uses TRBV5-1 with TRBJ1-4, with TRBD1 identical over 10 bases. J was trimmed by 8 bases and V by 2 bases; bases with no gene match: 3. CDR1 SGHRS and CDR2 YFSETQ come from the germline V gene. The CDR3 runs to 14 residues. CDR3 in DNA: TGCGCCAGCAGCTTCGACAGGGGGCACGAAAAACTGTTTTTT. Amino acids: CASSFDRGHEKLFF. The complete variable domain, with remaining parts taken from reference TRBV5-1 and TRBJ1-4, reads KAGVTQTPRYLIKTRGQQVTLSCSPISGHRSVSWYQQTPGQGLQFLFEYFSETQRNKGNFPGRFSGRQFSNSRSEMNVSTLELGDSALYLCASSFDRGHEKLFFGSGTQLSVL.

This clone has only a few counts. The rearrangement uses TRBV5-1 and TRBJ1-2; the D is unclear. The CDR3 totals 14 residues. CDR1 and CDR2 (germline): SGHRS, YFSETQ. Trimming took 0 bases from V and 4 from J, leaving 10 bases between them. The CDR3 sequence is CASSLDLGPYGYTF. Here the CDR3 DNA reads TGCGCCAGCAGCTTGGACCTGGGCCCCTATGGCTACACCTTC.

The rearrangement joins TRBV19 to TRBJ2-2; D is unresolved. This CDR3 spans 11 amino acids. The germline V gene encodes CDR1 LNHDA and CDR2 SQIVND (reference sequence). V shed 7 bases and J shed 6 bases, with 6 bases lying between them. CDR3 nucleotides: TGTGCCAGTACCGGTTCCGGGGAGCTGTTTTTT. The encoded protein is CASTGSGELFF.

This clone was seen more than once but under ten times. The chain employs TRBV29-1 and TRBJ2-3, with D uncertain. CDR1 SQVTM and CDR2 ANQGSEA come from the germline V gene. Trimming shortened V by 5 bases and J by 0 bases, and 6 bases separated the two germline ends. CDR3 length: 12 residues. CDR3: CSVRVSTDTQYF. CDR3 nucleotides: TGCAGCGTTAGAGTGAGCACAGATACGCAGTATTTT.

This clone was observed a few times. For the CDR3, the DNA is TGTGCCAGCAGCTTATATAACTCGCTCAACCACCCCTCCTACGAGCAGTACTTC. It specifies CASSLYNSLNHPSYEQYF. V is TRBV13 and J is TRBJ2-7; D gene unclear. In germline, CDR1 is PRHDT, CDR2 FYEKMQ (reference sequence). The germline V and J ends were trimmed by 2 bases and 0 bases, with 20 bases remaining between them. CDR3 length: 18 residues. Full variable domain (missing parts from reference TRBV13 and TRBJ2-7): AAGVIQSPRHLIKEKRETATLKCYPIPRHDTVYWYQQGPGQDPQFLISFYEKMQSDKGSIPDRFSAQQFSDYHSELNMSSLELGDSALYFCASSLYNSLNHPSYEQYFGPGTRLTVT.

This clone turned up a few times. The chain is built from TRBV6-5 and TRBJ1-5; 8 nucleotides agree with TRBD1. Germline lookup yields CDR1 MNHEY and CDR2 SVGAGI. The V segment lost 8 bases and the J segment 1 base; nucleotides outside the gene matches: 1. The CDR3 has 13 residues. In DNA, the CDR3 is TGTGCCAGCGCAGGGGGCAGCAATCAGCCCCAGCATTTT. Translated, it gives CASAGGSNQPQHF.

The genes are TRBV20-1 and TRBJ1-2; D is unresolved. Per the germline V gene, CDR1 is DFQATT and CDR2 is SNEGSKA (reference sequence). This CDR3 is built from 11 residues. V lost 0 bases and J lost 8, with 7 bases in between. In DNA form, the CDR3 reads TGCAGTGCTAGAGATCCTCCGGGCTACACCTTC. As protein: CSARDPPGYTF.

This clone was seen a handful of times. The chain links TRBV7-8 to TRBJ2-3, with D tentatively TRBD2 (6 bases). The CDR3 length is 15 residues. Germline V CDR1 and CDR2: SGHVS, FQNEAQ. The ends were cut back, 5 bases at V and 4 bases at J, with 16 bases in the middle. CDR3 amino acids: CASSLLRRGADTQYF. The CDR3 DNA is TGTGCCAGCAGCCTTCTCCGGCGGGGTGCAGATACGCAGTATTTT. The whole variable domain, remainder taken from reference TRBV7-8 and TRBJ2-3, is GAGVSQSPRYKVAKRGQDVALRCDPISGHVSLFWYQQALGQGPEFLTYFQNEAQLDKSGLPSDRFFAERPEGSVSTLKIQRTQQEDSAVYLCASSLLRRGADTQYFGPGTRLTVL.

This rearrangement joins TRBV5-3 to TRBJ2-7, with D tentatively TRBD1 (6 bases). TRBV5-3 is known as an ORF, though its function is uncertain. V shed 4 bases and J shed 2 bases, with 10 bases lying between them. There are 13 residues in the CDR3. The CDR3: CARSTQGPYEQYF. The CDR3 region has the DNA TGTGCCAGAAGCACACAGGGACCCTACGAGCAGTACTTC.

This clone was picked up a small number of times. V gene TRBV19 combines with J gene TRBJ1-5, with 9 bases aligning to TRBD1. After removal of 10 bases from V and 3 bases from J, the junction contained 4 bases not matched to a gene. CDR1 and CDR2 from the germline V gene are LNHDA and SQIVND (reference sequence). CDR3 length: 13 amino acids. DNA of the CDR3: TGTGCCACCGGGACAGGGTTCAATCAGCCCCAGCATTTT. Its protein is CATGTGFNQPQHF. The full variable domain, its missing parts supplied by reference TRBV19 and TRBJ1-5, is DGGITQSPKYLFRKEGQNVTLSCEQNLNHDAMYWYRQDPGQGLRLIYYSQIVNDFQKGDIAEGYSVSREKKESFPLTVTSAQKNPTAFYLCATGTGFNQPQHFGDGTRLSIL.

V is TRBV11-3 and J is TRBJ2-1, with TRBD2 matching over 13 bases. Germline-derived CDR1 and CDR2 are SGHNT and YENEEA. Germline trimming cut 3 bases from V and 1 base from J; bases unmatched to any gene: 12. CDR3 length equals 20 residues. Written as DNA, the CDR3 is TGTGCCAGCAGCTTCGGACTAGCGGGAGATTTTAGAAGGTCCTACAATGAGCAGTTCTTC. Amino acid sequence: CASSFGLAGDFRRSYNEQFF. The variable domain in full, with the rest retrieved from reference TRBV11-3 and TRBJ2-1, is EAGVVQSPRYKIIEKKQPVAFWCNPISGHNTLYWYLQNLGQGPELLIRYENEEAVDDSQLPKDRFSAERLKGVDSTLKIQPAELGDSAVYLCASSFGLAGDFRRSYNEQFFGPGTRLTVL.

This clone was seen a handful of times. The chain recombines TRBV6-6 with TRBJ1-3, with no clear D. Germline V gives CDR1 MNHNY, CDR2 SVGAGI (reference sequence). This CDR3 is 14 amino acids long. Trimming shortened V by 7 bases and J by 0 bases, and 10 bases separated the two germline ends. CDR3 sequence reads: CASIKEGSGNTIYF. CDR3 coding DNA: TGTGCCAGCATCAAGGAGGGCTCTGGAAACACCATATATTTT.

CDR3 nucleotide sequence: TGTGCCAGCTCACCCGGACAGGGGGCAGTCTACGAGCAGTACTTC. Translating it yields CASSPGQGAVYEQYF. The chain is built from TRBV18 and TRBJ2-7, with 11 positions matching TRBD1. V lost 3 bases, J lost 3 bases, and 4 bases stayed unmatched. CDR1 and CDR2 (germline): KGHSH, LQKENI. The CDR3 loop spans 15 amino acids.

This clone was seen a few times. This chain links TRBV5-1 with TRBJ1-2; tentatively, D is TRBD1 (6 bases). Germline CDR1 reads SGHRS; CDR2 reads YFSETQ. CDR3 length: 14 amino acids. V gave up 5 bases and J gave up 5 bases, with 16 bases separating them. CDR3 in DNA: TGCGCCAGCAGTTCTTTGGGGGCTCAGTATGGCTACACCTTC. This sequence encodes CASSSLGAQYGYTF.